The 11 T cell receptor beta chains reported below all come from one sample, sequenced in a study of prognosis after radiotherapy for stage I lung cancer. Researchers used two-round multiplex PCR to amplify TCR beta CDR3 starting from genomic DNA. Amplification in first-round PCR relied on primers specific to each TRBV and TRBJ gene. One entry per CDR3 protein results from TCRdb running MiXCR on the multiplex PCR reads. The data show around 15,000 distinct CDR3 sequences, roughly 50% seen once. The source material was PBMCs, sampled before or after stereotactic body radiation therapy (not recorded which). These receptors were collected from a donor of 50 years or more with non-small cell lung cancer.

The chain is built from TRBV6-1 and TRBJ1-2, with D maybe TRBD1 (5 bases). Germline CDR1 MNHNS, CDR2 SASEGT. With 8 bases removed from V and 8 bases from J, the gap between germline ends came to 15 bases. The CDR3 extends over 12 amino acids. CDR3 coding DNA: TGTGCCAGCCGCCCGGGGGGAGGCGGCTACACCTTC. It codes for CASRPGGGGYTF.

A note on this clonotype: Because the CDR3 is missing its conserved closing phenylalanine or tryptophan, this is likely a read error. The V gene is TRBV6-5, the J gene TRBJ2-7, with 7 bases aligning to TRBD2. V dropped 5 bases and J dropped 3; count of bases not matched to a gene: 10. CDR3 size: 15 residues. In germline, CDR1 is MNHEY, CDR2 SVGAGI. The CDR3 nucleotides are TGTGCCAGCAGTCTCAGTAGCGGGTCCGTCTACGAGCAGTACTCC. Translation: CASSLSSGSVYEQYS.

This clonotype was counted ten times or more. V and J are TRBV24-1 and TRBJ2-3, with 9 bases aligning to TRBD2. Per germline, CDR1 KGHDR and CDR2 SFDVKD. This CDR3 spans 16 amino acids. The V segment lost 4 bases and the J segment 4 bases; nucleotides outside the gene matches: 8. The CDR3 nucleotides are TGTGCCACCAGTGACCCGCAGGTAGCGGGAGCAGATACGCAGTATTTT. This gives the protein CATSDPQVAGADTQYF.

Relative to its sample, this clonotype is medium-sized. This chain connects TRBV6-5 to TRBJ1-1, with unresolved D. The germline V gene has CDR1 MNHEY and CDR2 SVGAGI. V gave up 3 bases and J gave up 0 bases, with 5 bases separating them. The CDR3 loop spans 13 amino acids. The CDR3 sequence is CASSYGMNTEAFF. The CDR3 DNA is TGTGCCAGCAGTTATGGCATGAACACTGAAGCTTTCTTT.

The chain carries TRBV7-9 and TRBJ1-1; D ambiguous. CDR3 length: 13 amino acids. Trimming took off 1 base at V and 7 bases at J, with 10 bases between the two ends. Germline values: CDR1 SEHNR, CDR2 FQNEAQ (reference sequence). The CDR3 is CASSLGARGEAFF. CDR3 in DNA: TGTGCCAGCAGCTTAGGGGCCCGGGGTGAAGCTTTCTTT.

Remarks on this clonotype: Only one base separates this from a far larger clonotype, so it likely reflects a read error. The V call is TRBV6-9, the J call TRBJ2-2; unclear D gene. The CDR3 loop spans 13 amino acids. The V gene's germline CDR1 is MNHGY and CDR2 SVAAGI. In nucleotides, the CDR3 is TGTGTCAGCAGTGCGGTACCAACCGGGGAGCTGTTTTTT. It codes for CVSSAVPTGELFF.

This clonotype was detected many times. The V and J genes are TRBV5-4 and TRBJ1-2; D uncertain. Germline-derived CDR1 and CDR2 are SGHNT and YYREEE (reference sequence). The V end was cut by 4 bases, the J end by 8 bases, with 18 bases between. The CDR3 sequence is 14 residues long. The CDR3 loop reads CASSLGGDLWGYTF. In DNA, the CDR3 is TGTGCCAGCAGCCTCGGCGGGGATCTCTGGGGCTACACCTTC. Full variable domain (remainder filled in from reference TRBV5-4 and TRBJ1-2): ETGVTQSPTHLIKTRGQQVTLRCSSQSGHNTVSWYQQALGQGPQFIFQYYREEENGRGNFPPRFSGLQFPNYSSELNVNALELDDSALYLCASSLGGDLWGYTFGSGTRLTVV.

Notes on this clonotype: This is likely an artifact of a read error, given a far larger clone one base away. The rearrangement joins TRBV27 to TRBJ1-6, with 10 bases that match TRBD1. The CDR3 contains 15 residues. The V gene's germline CDR1 is MNHEY and CDR2 SMNVEV (reference sequence). The CDR3 bases are TGTGCCAGCAGTTGGCCGGGACAGGGGATAAGTGAAGCTTCCTTT. Its protein is CASSWPGQGISEASF.

By share, this clonotype counts as medium-sized (0.01 to 0.1%). The CDR3 protein is CASSTNPDRGYTF. DNA of the CDR3: TGTGCCAGCAGTACCAACCCTGACAGGGGCTACACCTTC. The J gene is TRBJ1-2, the V gene TRBV6-1; D is perhaps TRBD1 (6 bases). The germline CDR1 and CDR2 sequences are MNHNS and SASEGT. This CDR3 has 13 residues. V gave up 5 bases and J gave up 8 bases, with 15 bases separating them.

By frequency in the sample, this clonotype is medium-sized (0.01 to 0.1%). V usage is TRBV7-6 and J usage is TRBJ2-7; 8 bases fit TRBD1. Germline CDR1 and CDR2: SGHVS and FNYEAQ. Trimming at V came to 5 bases and at J to 2 bases, leaving 5 bases not matched to a gene. The length of the CDR3 is 14 residues. CDR3 sequence reads: CASSKGQATYEQYF. The CDR3, as DNA: TGTGCCAGCAGCAAGGGACAGGCCACCTACGAGCAGTACTTC. Together with reference TRBV7-6 and TRBJ2-7, the CDR3 gives the full variable domain: GAGVSQSPRYKVTKRGQDVALRCDPISGHVSLYWYRQALGQGPEFLTYFNYEAQQDKSGLPNDRFSAERPEGSISTLTIQRTEQRDSAMYRCASSKGQATYEQYFGPGTRLTVT.

This clonotype came up many times. This sequence joins TRBV20-1 and TRBJ2-1; a possible D gene is TRBD2 (6 bases). V lost 6 bases and J lost 7, with 19 bases in between. Germline V gene lookup returns CDR1 DFQATT and CDR2 SNEGSKA (reference sequence). The CDR3 contains 14 residues. The DNA of the CDR3 is TGCAGTGCCCCTAACCCGGGGGTCCGGAATGAGCAGTTCTTC. Encoded protein: CSAPNPGVRNEQFF.